The subject of this entry is one T cell receptor (beta chain). Isolated RNA was reverse transcribed into cDNA used as the sequencing template. The table came from immunoSEQ multiplex PCR; TCRdb's copy has only in-frame clones and leaves some out. The repertoire has a few hundred thousand clones, under 70% of them found once; the top ten carry about 1.2%. The source of the sample is a study of CD8+ T cells in alopecia areata. The CDR3 contains 11 residues. Trimming removed 2 bases at V and 8 bases at J, with 6 bases between. Germline CDR1 is GTSNPN and CDR2 is SVGIG (reference sequence). Noted treatment: oral pan-JAK inhibitor, 5-10 mg twice daily.

This specimen was CD4+ T cells sorted from blood, taken at week 44, from a patient treated with tofacitinib. J is TRBJ1-4 and V is TRBV30, with no clear D. This TCR derives from a human donor with alopecia areata. The CDR3 here is CAWSSEEKLFF. CDR3 in DNA: TGTGCCTGGAGTTCTGAAGAAAAACTGTTTTTT.